This T cell receptor beta chain was recovered during a study of regulatory T cells in long-lasting Graves disease. Study-level points and caveats: Newly diagnosed patients had higher TCR diversity than persistent Graves' patients did.

As regards this clonotype: Its antigen is currently unknown.

Building the TCR beta libraries relied on iRepertoire HTBI primers, and CDR3 regions underwent Arm-PCR. TCRdb re-analysed the multiplex PCR reads in MiXCR, keeping a single row per CDR3 protein. This table holds over 650,000 distinct CDR3 sequences, approximately 29% found once. This CDR3 has 13 amino acids. The germline V gene encodes CDR1 MGHDK and CDR2 SYGVNS. Trimming removed 4 bases at V and 7 bases at J, with 8 bases between. Time point meaning: persistent/refractory GD, antithyroid drugs over 5 years with positive TRAb. Researchers made the TCR library from RNA that was extracted from PBMCs. This receptor was taken from a female donor with Graves disease. The chain couples TRBV25-1 to TRBJ1-6; no firm D call. Sequenced here: peripheral blood mononuclear cells (PBMCs), sampled when the disease was refractory, from a patient treated with antithyroid drugs. The CDR3 here is CASSGTGNSPLHF. CDR3 coding DNA: TGTGCCAGCAGTGGGACGGGGAATTCACCCCTCCACTTT.